These 28 T cell receptor beta chains share one sample of origin, sequenced in a study of regulatory T cells in long-lasting Graves disease. Combining iRepertoire HTBI primers with Arm-PCR of CDR3 regions, the authors built TCR beta libraries. TCRdb analysed the multiplex PCR reads with MiXCR anew, one entry per CDR3 protein. Seen here are 560,000 or so distinct CDR3 sequences, 15% to 20% observed once, and the top ten hold around 12%. The time point is: newly diagnosed GD, antithyroid drugs for less than 3 months. Researchers made the TCR library from RNA that was extracted from PBMCs. The sample also formed part of further work on T cells in Graves' hyperthyroidism and ophthalmopathy.

The starting material was peripheral blood mononuclear cells (PBMCs), obtained at new diagnosis, from a patient treated with antithyroid drugs. Receptor source: a man younger than 35 with Graves disease.

There are a few counts of this clonotype. This rearrangement joins TRBV3-1 to TRBJ2-2, with D maybe TRBD2 (6 bases). Germline CDR1 and CDR2: LGHDT and YNNKEL (reference sequence). The CDR3 is 17 amino acids. Trimming took 4 bases from V and 2 from J, leaving 17 bases between them. The CDR3 DNA reads as TGTGCCAGCAGCCGGGGAGCGAAGGGAGGTAACACCGGGGAGCTGTTTTTT. This gives the protein CASSRGAKGGNTGELFF.

Many counts were recorded for this clonotype. CDR3 loop: CASSIRTPGQGAYTF. CDR3 nucleotide sequence: TGTGCCAGCAGTATACGAACCCCGGGACAGGGAGCTTACACCTTC. The rearrangement joins TRBV2 to TRBJ1-2; 9 nucleotides align to TRBD1. The CDR3 is 15 residues long. CDR1 is SNHLY and CDR2 is FYNNEI in the germline V gene. Losses at the gene ends were 5 bases for V and 11 bases for J; bases not matched to a gene: 15.

This clonotype was detected ten times or more. J is TRBJ1-3 and V is TRBV12-3 or TRBV12-4; 11 nucleotides agree with TRBD1. With V trimmed by 5 bases and J by 8 bases, 5 bases remained unmatched. This CDR3 region has 14 residues. The CDR3 loop is CASSPGQGAYTIYF. The DNA for the CDR3 is TGTGCCAGCAGTCCCGGACAGGGGGCATACACCATATATTTT.

This clonotype showed up just a few times. The chain is built from TRBV10-3 and TRBJ2-3; D might be TRBD2 (5 bases). Germline-derived CDR1 and CDR2 are ENHRY and SYGVKD. CDR3 length equals 17 residues. Trimming left V 6 bases short and J 2 bases short, with 21 bases between. Written as DNA, the CDR3 is TGTGCCATCAGACCGGAGGCAGACTGGAGATACACAGATACGCAGTATTTT. It yields the protein CAIRPEADWRYTDTQYF.

This clonotype was counted only a few times. V and J are TRBV5-4 and TRBJ2-7, with 9 bases identical to TRBD2. Germline CDR1 is SGHNT and CDR2 is YYREEE (reference sequence). The J segment lost 2 bases and the V segment lost 7 bases, leaving 13 bases of the junction unmatched. CDR3 size: 16 residues. The CDR3, as DNA: TGTGCCAGCGGGCCCGGGGCTAGCGGGGTGACCTACGAGCAGTACTTC. Amino acid sequence: CASGPGASGVTYEQYF.

In this sample, this clonotype turned up many times. CDR3 residues: CASRGRRASPADTQYF. CDR3 in DNA: TGTGCCAGCAGGGGACGGCGGGCGAGCCCGGCAGATACGCAGTATTTT. The chain joins TRBV7-8 to TRBJ2-3; the D gene could be TRBD1 or TRBD2 (5 bases each). The CDR3 totals 16 residues. The V end was cut by 6 bases, the J end by 4 bases, with 20 bases between. The germline V gene encodes CDR1 SGHVS and CDR2 FQNEAQ. The whole variable domain, remainder taken from reference TRBV7-8 and TRBJ2-3, is GAGVSQSPRYKVAKRGQDVALRCDPISGHVSLFWYQQALGQGPEFLTYFQNEAQLDKSGLPSDRFFAERPEGSVSTLKIQRTQQEDSAVYLCASRGRRASPADTQYFGPGTRLTVL.

This clonotype was found many times. The rearrangement uses TRBV28 and TRBJ2-1; a weak D match, TRBD1 (5 bases). The CDR3 contains 16 residues. Deletions cut 5 bases from V and 0 bases from J, with 14 bases between. Germline V gene sequence: CDR1 MDHEN, CDR2 SYDVKM. The CDR3 DNA follows: TGTGCCAGCAGTCCGAATGGGGCCAGCTCCTACAATGAGCAGTTCTTC. It yields the protein CASSPNGASSYNEQFF. Together with reference TRBV28 and TRBJ2-1, the CDR3 gives the full variable domain: DVKVTQSSRYLVKRTGEKVFLECVQDMDHENMFWYRQDPGLGLRLIYFSYDVKMKEKGDIPEGYSVSREKKERFSLILESASTNQTSMYLCASSPNGASSYNEQFFGPGTRLTVL.

This clonotype has a count of ten or more. V is TRBV20-1 and J is TRBJ2-7, with 11 bases identical to TRBD2. The V gene end was trimmed by 1 base and the J gene end by 6 bases; junction bases not matched to a gene: 11. The CDR3 totals 16 residues. Germline V gene lookup returns CDR1 DFQATT and CDR2 SNEGSKA (reference sequence). This chain's CDR3 is CSARGPLAGGPGEQYF. In DNA, the CDR3 is TGCAGTGCTAGAGGTCCTTTAGCGGGAGGGCCCGGCGAGCAGTACTTC.

This sequence joins TRBV4-2 and TRBJ2-3; D gene ambiguous. The ends were cut back, 0 bases at V and 3 bases at J, with 4 bases in the middle. Germline CDR1 is LGHNA and CDR2 is YNFKEQ. The CDR3 is made up of 13 amino acids. As DNA, the CDR3 is TGTGCCAGCAGCCAAGAGGGTACAGATACGCAGTATTTT. Residues: CASSQEGTDTQYF.

As for this clonotype: This CDR3 is missing its conserved last phenylalanine or tryptophan, likely due to a read error. The CDR3 spells CASSLVGGRADTQYY. In nucleotides, the CDR3 is TGTGCCAGCAGCTTAGTAGGAGGGAGGGCAGATACGCAGTATTAT. The rearrangement links TRBV11-2 to TRBJ2-3; 7 positions agree with TRBD2. The CDR3 spans 15 residues. Trimming cost V 1 base and J 4 bases; bases outside gene matches: 5. CDR1 SGHAT and CDR2 FQNNGV come from the germline V gene.

This clonotype appeared many times. The rearrangement joins TRBV24-1 to TRBJ2-3; 11 bases are shared with TRBD2. The germline CDR1 and CDR2 sequences are KGHDR and SFDVKD. CDR3 size: 17 residues. With V trimmed by 2 bases and J by 3 bases, 6 bases remained unmatched. In nucleotides, the CDR3 is TGTGCCACCAGTGATTCGTGGGGGACTAGCGGAACAGATACGCAGTATTTT. It yields the protein CATSDSWGTSGTDTQYF.

This clonotype was counted ten times or more. The V gene is TRBV12-3 or TRBV12-4, the J gene TRBJ2-3; 9 nucleotides match TRBD1. This CDR3 is 16 amino acids long. J lost 4 bases, V lost 3 bases, and 8 bases had no gene match. The CDR3 DNA follows: TGTGCCAGCAGTTTCAGAACAGGGGGCAGCGCAGATACGCAGTATTTT. Its protein product is CASSFRTGGSADTQYF.

The V gene is TRBV20-1, the J gene TRBJ1-2; D may be TRBD1 (5 bases). Trimming took 0 bases from V and 2 from J, leaving 19 bases between them. Germline CDR1 is DFQATT and CDR2 is SNEGSKA (reference sequence). The CDR3 sequence is 17 residues long. The CDR3 here is CSARDREGTGRNYGYTF. CDR3 bases: TGCAGTGCTAGAGATCGGGAAGGGACCGGGAGGAACTATGGCTACACCTTC.

J is TRBJ1-3 and V is TRBV6-4; 9 bases line up with TRBD1. The CDR3 consists of 15 residues. Germline CDR1 MRHNA, CDR2 SNTAGT. Trimming removed 2 bases from V and 4 bases from J; junction bases left unmatched: 3. For the CDR3, the DNA is TGTGCCAGCAGTGACGGACAGGGGAGAGGAAACACCATATATTTT. As protein: CASSDGQGRGNTIYF.

The gene calls are TRBV13 and TRBJ2-3, with TRBD2 identical over 13 bases. This CDR3 comprises 16 residues. The V segment lost 5 bases and the J segment 5 bases; nucleotides outside the gene matches: 7. CDR1 and CDR2 (germline): PRHDT, FYEKMQ (reference sequence). The CDR3 region is CASSPGLAGVEDTQYF. The CDR3 DNA reads as TGTGCCAGCAGCCCAGGACTAGCGGGAGTTGAAGATACGCAGTATTTT.

CDR3 region: CAWSKGNSNQPQHF. The CDR3 DNA is TGTGCCTGGAGTAAGGGAAATAGCAATCAGCCCCAGCATTTT. The chain joins TRBV30 to TRBJ1-5; D not certain. The CDR3 spans 14 residues. The V and J ends lost 2 bases and 0 bases respectively, with 8 bases between them. CDR1 is GTSNPN and CDR2 is SVGIG in the germline V gene (reference sequence). Together with reference TRBV30 and TRBJ1-5, the CDR3 gives the full variable domain: SQTIHQWPATLVQPVGSPLSLECTVEGTSNPNLYWYRQAAGRGLQLLFYSVGIGQISSEVPQNLSASRPQDRQFILSSKKLLLSDSGFYLCAWSKGNSNQPQHFGDGTRLSIL.

The table lists this clonotype with many counts. J is TRBJ2-1 and V is TRBV7-9; 8 bases are a match to TRBD1. The CDR3 loop spans 17 amino acids. In germline, CDR1 is SEHNR, CDR2 FQNEAQ (reference sequence). Trimming removed 1 base from V and 0 bases from J; junction bases left unmatched: 5. In DNA form, the CDR3 reads TGTGCCAGCAGCTTAGGGCGGACAGGGATCTCCTACAATGAGCAGTTCTTC. Residues: CASSLGRTGISYNEQFF.

Many counts were recorded for this clonotype. The J gene is TRBJ2-1, the V gene TRBV29-1, with D perhaps TRBD2 (6 bases). From germline, CDR1 is SQVTM and CDR2 ANQGSEA. V lost 7 bases to trimming and J lost 7 bases, with 8 bases between them. The CDR3 is 10 amino acids. The CDR3 coding sequence is TGCAGCGCCGGAGGGAATGAGCAGTTCTTC. It codes for CSAGGNEQFF.

This clonotype appeared many times. The chain joins TRBV18 to TRBJ2-7; possibly TRBD1 or TRBD2 for D (5 bases each). Germline CDR1 is KGHSH and CDR2 is LQKENI. The CDR3 spans 13 residues. The germline V and J ends were trimmed by 3 bases and 3 bases, with 9 bases remaining between them. CDR3 nucleotides: TGTGCCAGCTCACCCGGGGCAGGCTACGAGCAGTACTTC. This gives the protein CASSPGAGYEQYF.

This clonotype has a handful of counts. V usage is TRBV6-1 and J usage is TRBJ2-5, with 11 bases matching TRBD2. CDR1 and CDR2 from the germline V gene are MNHNS and SASEGT. With 5 bases clipped from V and 2 bases from J, the junction kept 16 bases outside the gene matches. This CDR3 spans 19 amino acids. CDR3 amino acids: CASSSTLLAGVGSQETQYF. Here the CDR3 DNA reads TGTGCCAGCAGTTCCACGTTACTAGCGGGAGTGGGGAGTCAAGAGACCCAGTACTTC.

Notes on this clonotype: A read error may account for a junction end that differs from germline. The V gene is TRBV12-3 or TRBV12-4, the J gene TRBJ2-5, with D maybe TRBD2 (6 bases). The CDR3 covers 13 residues. The CDR3 protein is CASSRTWRETQCF. The CDR3 bases are TGTGCCAGCAGTCGGACTTGGAGGGAGACCCAGTGCTTC.

About this clonotype: A much larger clonotype is one base distant, so this may be a read error. The chain recombines TRBV5-1 with TRBJ1-1; D gene unclear. Germline CDR1 SGHRS, CDR2 YFSETQ. The CDR3 has 14 amino acids. V was pared by 4 bases and J by 11 bases, with 21 bases between. The CDR3: CASSPEAMRGHAFF. For the CDR3, the DNA is TGCGCCAGCAGCCCTGAAGCTATGCGTGGCCACGCTTTCTTT.

The rearrangement uses TRBV7-9 and TRBJ2-1, with D unclear. Germline assignment: CDR1 SEHNR and CDR2 FQNEAQ (reference sequence). V gave up 4 bases and J gave up 13 bases, with 17 bases separating them. There are 13 residues in the CDR3. The CDR3 protein is CASSSSGSLEQFF. DNA for the CDR3: TGTGCCAGCAGCTCCTCTGGGTCACTGGAACAGTTCTTC.

The chain links TRBV12-3 or TRBV12-4 to TRBJ2-1; no clear D gene. V gave up 7 bases and J gave up 9 bases, with 19 bases separating them. This CDR3 spans 14 amino acids. The CDR3 DNA reads TGTGCCAGCAAAACGGATCCCAGCGCCGGTGAGCAGTTCTTC. Its protein product is CASKTDPSAGEQFF.

This clonotype was detected a few times. The chain is built from TRBV5-1 and TRBJ2-5; 7 nucleotides align to TRBD1. The V segment lost 0 bases and the J segment 2 bases; nucleotides outside the gene matches: 10. CDR3 length: 17 amino acids. Germline V CDR1 and CDR2: SGHRS, YFSETQ. In DNA, the CDR3 is TGCGCCAGCAGCTTGGGGGCAGGGGGAACAATGCAAGAGACCCAGTACTTC. Its translation is CASSLGAGGTMQETQYF. The full variable domain, completed using reference TRBV5-1 and TRBJ2-5, is KAGVTQTPRYLIKTRGQQVTLSCSPISGHRSVSWYQQTPGQGLQFLFEYFSETQRNKGNFPGRFSGRQFSNSRSEMNVSTLELGDSALYLCASSLGAGGTMQETQYFGPGTRLLVL.

This clonotype was picked up many times. The genes are TRBV20-1 and TRBJ1-4; D perhaps matches TRBD1 (6 bases). In germline, CDR1 is DFQATT, CDR2 SNEGSKA (reference sequence). The CDR3 has 14 residues. Trimming removed 3 bases from V and 8 bases from J, with 16 bases in between. The CDR3 sequence is CSARQGSLGEKLFF. The CDR3 nucleotides read TGCAGTGCTAGGCAGGGGTCCCTTGGGGAAAAACTGTTTTTT.

In this sample, this clonotype turned up many times. The rearrangement links TRBV20-1 to TRBJ1-5; D uncertain. The CDR3 is 11 amino acids. Germline CDR1 DFQATT, CDR2 SNEGSKA (reference sequence). Trimming pared 3 bases from V and 6 bases from J, leaving 6 bases between. CDR3 nucleotides: TGCAGTGCTAGCGGTGGTCAGCCCCAGCATTTT. This gives the protein CSASGGQPQHF.

The table lists this clonotype with many counts. This chain joins TRBV12-5 and TRBJ1-6; D perhaps matches TRBD1 (5 bases). CDR1 LGHNT and CDR2 FRNRAP come from the germline V gene. Deletions cut 0 bases from V and 9 bases from J, with 6 bases between. This CDR3 spans 13 amino acids. CDR3 DNA sequence: TGTGCTAGTGGTTTGGTGCAGGGTTCACCCCTCCACTTT. This codes for CASGLVQGSPLHF.